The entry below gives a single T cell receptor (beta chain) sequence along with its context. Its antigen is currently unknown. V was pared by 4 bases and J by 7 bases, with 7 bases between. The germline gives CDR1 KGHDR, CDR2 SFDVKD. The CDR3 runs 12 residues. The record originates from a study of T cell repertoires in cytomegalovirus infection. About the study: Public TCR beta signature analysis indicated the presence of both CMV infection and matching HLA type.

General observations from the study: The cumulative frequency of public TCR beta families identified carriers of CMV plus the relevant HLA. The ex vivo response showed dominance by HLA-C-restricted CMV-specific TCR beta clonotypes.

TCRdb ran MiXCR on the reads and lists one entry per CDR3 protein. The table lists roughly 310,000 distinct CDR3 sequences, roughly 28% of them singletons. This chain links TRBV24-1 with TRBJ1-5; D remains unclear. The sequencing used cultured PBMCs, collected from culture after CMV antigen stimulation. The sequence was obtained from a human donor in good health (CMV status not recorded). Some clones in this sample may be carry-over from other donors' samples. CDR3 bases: TGTGCCACCAGTGACGTGGGCCAGCCCCAGCATTTT. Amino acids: CATSDVGQPQHF.